This T cell receptor (beta chain) was captured by sequencing in a study of blood T cell repertoires in COVID-19. Study-level background: Collection of acute and convalescent COVID-19 samples took place in the United States, Italy and Spain.

Only in-frame clones appear in the TCRdb table, and some are missing; sequencing was by immunoSEQ multiplex PCR. The repertoire holds about 340,000 clones, with around 85% as singletons. Looked up from germline, CDR1 is LNHDA and CDR2 is SQIVND (reference sequence). V was pared by 4 bases and J by 8 bases, with 25 bases of the junction left unmatched. The CDR3 spans 20 residues. The sequenced sample consisted of PBMCs or T cells enriched from blood (not recorded which). The source of this sequence is a middle-aged woman with acute COVID-19. V gene TRBV19 combines with J gene TRBJ1-4; 7 bases are shared with TRBD1. The CDR3 loop reads CASSTAFLRIDREGFEKLFF. The CDR3 DNA reads as TGTGCCAGTAGTACAGCCTTCCTCAGAATCGACAGGGAAGGATTCGAAAAACTGTTTTTT.